This is a list of T cell receptor beta chains from one sample in a study of beta chain features in type 1 diabetes. Only in-frame clones appear in the TCRdb table, and some are missing; sequencing was by immunoSEQ multiplex PCR. Here the sample spans approximately 400,000 clones, less than 15% being singletons. Sequencing was performed on naive CD4+ T cells from blood. These receptors all stem from a woman in her late teens or twenties in good health. Each CDR3 is given with its conserved first and last residue. The D gene is left open where the match is weak. Size values are once, few and many counts, or a class for expanded clones, and some rows have none.

CDR3 DNA	CDR3 protein	clone size	D gene	V gene	J gene
TGTGCCAGCAGTGGAGGGACAGGGGTCACTGAAGCTTTCTTT	CASSGGTGVTEAFF	.	TRBD1	TRBV25-1	TRBJ1-1
TGTGCCAGCAGTAGCTACTCTGGAAACACCATATATTTT	CASSSYSGNTIYF	.	.	TRBV6-6	TRBJ1-3
TGCAGCGTTCGACGACAGGAGTGGACCGGGGAGCTGTTTTTT	CSVRRQEWTGELFF	few	.	TRBV29-1	TRBJ2-2
TGTGCCAGCAGCCGACTTAGCGGGAGTAGCTACAATGAGCAGTTCTTC	CASSRLSGSSYNEQFF	.	TRBD2	TRBV7-2	TRBJ2-1
TGCAGCGTGGTGCAGGGGAACACTGAAGCTTTCTTT	CSVVQGNTEAFF	few	.	TRBV29-1	TRBJ1-1
TGCGCCAGCAGCAGAGGCCTCTCTCCTTCGGACTCTGGGGCCAACGTCCTGACTTTC	CASSRGLSPSDSGANVLTF	few	.	TRBV5-1	TRBJ2-6
TGCAGCGTTGTTGGGACAGGGCTGACCTACGAGCAGTACTTC	CSVVGTGLTYEQYF	few	TRBD1	TRBV29-1	TRBJ2-7
TGTGCCAGTAGTGCTAGCGGGGGCCCTAGCACAGATACGCAGTATTTT	CASSASGGPSTDTQYF	.	TRBD2	TRBV19	TRBJ2-3
TGTGCCAGCCTGGGGCAGACGAACACTGAAGCTTTCTTT	CASLGQTNTEAFF	.	.	TRBV25-1	TRBJ1-1
TGTGCCAGCAGCTTAGCGGCAGGGGCTTCTCAGCCCCAGCATTTT	CASSLAAGASQPQHF	few	.	TRBV7-3	TRBJ1-5
TGCGCCAGCAGCCAAGAAAGCGGCAGCCCTTATCAGCCCCAGCATTTT	CASSQESGSPYQPQHF	.	.	TRBV4-1	TRBJ1-5
TGTGCCAGCAGCCCCGGGGGACTAGCGGGAAGCTCCTACGAGCAGTACTTC	CASSPGGLAGSSYEQYF	.	TRBD2	TRBV28	TRBJ2-7
TGTGCCAGCAGTTTATTAGCCGGGTCTGGAAACACCATATATTTT	CASSLLAGSGNTIYF	.	.	TRBV28	TRBJ1-3
TGTGCCAGTAGTACGGGACAGGGGAACACTGAAGCTTTCTTT	CASSTGQGNTEAFF	.	TRBD1	TRBV19	TRBJ1-1
TGTGCCAGCAGCGGGACAGGGATCGAGCAGTACTTC	CASSGTGIEQYF	few	TRBD1	TRBV11-1	TRBJ2-7
TGTGCCTGGAGTGTTGATAGGGGAACTGAAGCTTTCTTT	CAWSVDRGTEAFF	few	.	TRBV30	TRBJ1-1
TGTGCCAGCAGCTTACCCCAGGGGAACACTGAAGCTTTCTTT	CASSLPQGNTEAFF	.	.	TRBV7-9	TRBJ1-1
TGCGCCAGCAGCGGCGGCAGGGGCGTAGAGACCCAGTACTTC	CASSGGRGVETQYF	.	.	TRBV5-1	TRBJ2-5
TGTGCCAGCAGCGTAGGACAGGGGAACTATGGCTACACCTTC	CASSVGQGNYGYTF	.	TRBD1	TRBV9	TRBJ1-2
TGTGCCAGCTCACCCACCTTTCTAGCTGGAGAGACCCAGTACTTC	CASSPTFLAGETQYF	.	.	TRBV18	TRBJ2-5
TGTGCCAGCAGTCTCGGTTCTAGCGGGAGGGTTGATGAGCAGTTCTTC	CASSLGSSGRVDEQFF	few	TRBD2	TRBV6-4	TRBJ2-1
TGTGCCAGCACCATGACAGGGCCCCATGAGCAGTTCTTC	CASTMTGPHEQFF	few	TRBD1	TRBV28	TRBJ2-1
TGTGCCTGGAGTCGGACAGGAGCTCAAAACACCATATATTTT	CAWSRTGAQNTIYF	.	TRBD1	TRBV30	TRBJ1-3